This T cell receptor beta chain was sequenced during a study of Graves' ophthalmopathy and Graves' hyperthyroidism. Amplified material comprised TCR beta CDR3 regions derived from RNA transcripts. The library came from an HTBI-primed first-round RT-PCR and a second-round multiplex PCR. MiXCR was run by TCRdb on the multiplex PCR reads, yielding one entry per CDR3 protein. The data contain roughly 39,000 distinct CDR3 sequences, roughly 52% of them singletons. Comment on this clonotype: At one end, the junction sequence differs from germline, possibly due to a read error.

Germline V gene data show CDR1 as SEHNR and CDR2 as FQNEAQ (reference sequence). The CDR3 sequence is 15 residues long. Sequenced sample: peripheral blood. The origin of this receptor is an adult woman with stable Graves' hyperthyroidism. V gene TRBV7-9 combines with J gene TRBJ1-2; 8 bases line up with TRBD1. The DNA of the CDR3 is TGTGCCGGCAGCTTAGGGACAGGATCTAACTATGGCTACACCTTC. This sequence encodes CAGSLGTGSNYGYTF.